This T cell receptor (beta chain) stems from a study of OX40 agonist ivuxolimab in advanced cancers. Only in-frame clones appear in the TCRdb table, and some are missing; sequencing was by immunoSEQ multiplex PCR. The sample includes more than 40,000 clones, around nine tenths of them seen just once. V gave up 2 bases and J gave up 4 bases, with 15 bases separating them. Germline lookup yields CDR1 SGHDN and CDR2 FVKESK. This CDR3 has 15 residues. The chain joins TRBV14 to TRBJ2-7; D may be TRBD1 (6 bases). This sequence was found in an adult with an advanced solid tumor such as melanoma, head and neck, liver or kidney cancer. This sample comprised CD4+ or CD8+ T cells sorted from blood, obtained in a trial of the OX40 agonist ivuxolimab. The CDR3 sequence: CASSQLEQGSYEQYF. The CDR3 DNA reads TGTGCCAGCAGCCAACTGGAACAGGGTTCATACGAGCAGTACTTC.